A selection of T cell receptor beta chains follows, all from one sample in a study of blood T cell repertoires in COVID-19. The assay was immunoSEQ multiplex PCR, and TCRdb's table has in-frame clones only and misses some. The repertoire has 150,000 to 200,000 clones, almost 80% of them found once; the top ten carry roughly a sixth. The sample consisted of peripheral blood. The source of these receptors is a man aged 55 to 69 with active or convalescent COVID-19. CDR3s include the opening cysteine and the closing phenylalanine or tryptophan. A D gene is named only where the DNA matches it firmly. Clone size is stated in some rows and not others, as once, few, many or a class when expanded.

TRBD2	.	TRBV3-1/TRBV3-2	16	TRBJ2-1	CASSLWGGSSYNEQFF	TGTGCCAGCAGCCTGTGGGGGGGGAGCTCCTACAATGAGCAGTTCTTC
.	.	TRBV25-1	17	TRBJ1-6	CASSPSGGSSYNSPLHF	TGTGCCAGCAGCCCCTCCGGCGGGAGCTCCTATAATTCACCCCTCCACTTT
.	.	TRBV15	16	TRBJ1-5	CATRPEGRGRVQPQHF	TGTGCCACCAGGCCCGAGGGCAGGGGAAGGGTTCAGCCCCAGCATTTT
TRBD1	.	TRBV9	14	TRBJ1-2	CASSVAGTDYGYTF	TGTGCCAGCAGCGTAGCTGGGACAGACTATGGCTACACCTTC
.	.	TRBV6-5	14	TRBJ1-4	CASSSGGGKEKLFF	TGTGCCAGCAGTTCCGGGGGGGGGAAGGAAAAACTGTTTTTT
.	.	TRBV12-3/TRBV12-4	12	TRBJ2-3	CASSTITDTQYF	TGTGCCAGCAGTACTATCACAGATACGCAGTATTTT
TRBD2	.	TRBV28	20	TRBJ2-7	CASSFFTGLAGGSKGDEQYF	TGTGCCAGCAGTTTCTTTACCGGACTAGCGGGAGGGTCTAAGGGCGACGAGCAGTACTTC
.	.	TRBV9	14	TRBJ2-1	CASSTWGEKGEQFF	TGTGCCAGCAGTACATGGGGCGAGAAGGGAGAGCAGTTCTTC
TRBD1	few	TRBV6-6	15	TRBJ2-7	CASSYSGQGSYEQYF	TGTGCCAGCAGTTACTCGGGACAGGGTTCCTACGAGCAGTACTTC
.	.	TRBV10-1	9	TRBJ2-4	CASRDIQYF	TGCGCCAGCCGGGACATTCAGTACTTT
.	.	TRBV25-1	17	TRBJ1-6	CASSEGWPAPSGSPLHF	TGTGCCAGCAGCGAGGGCTGGCCGGCACCTTCTGGTTCACCCCTCCACTTT
TRBD1	few	TRBV5-5	14	TRBJ2-3	CASSLGGQEDTQYF	TGTGCCAGCAGCTTGGGAGGACAGGAAGATACGCAGTATTTT
TRBD1	once	TRBV6-4	15	TRBJ2-7	CASSERTGGTYEQYF	TGTGCCAGCAGTGAAAGGACAGGGGGCACCTACGAGCAGTACTTC
TRBD2	.	TRBV7-9	16	TRBJ2-5	CASSLEGLAGVETQYF	TGTGCCAGCAGCTTAGAGGGACTAGCGGGAGTTGAGACCCAGTACTTC
TRBD2	.	TRBV9	14	TRBJ2-1	CASSPGLALNEQFF	TGTGCCAGCAGCCCGGGACTAGCGCTCAATGAGCAGTTCTTC
.	.	TRBV18	14	TRBJ2-3	CASSPQGSTDTQYF	TGTGCCAGCTCACCACAGGGGAGCACAGATACGCAGTATTTT
TRBD1	.	TRBV19	14	TRBJ1-2	CASSIGDRASGYTF	TGTGCCAGTAGTATAGGGGACAGGGCGTCTGGCTACACCTTC
.	few	TRBV11-2	13	TRBJ2-1	CASSLGLNNEQFF	TGTGCCAGCAGCTTGGGACTCAACAATGAGCAGTTCTTC
TRBD2	.	TRBV4-2	16	TRBJ2-1	CASSQDHSGTYNEQFF	TGTGCCAGCAGCCAAGACCACAGCGGGACCTACAATGAGCAGTTCTTC
.	.	TRBV7-9	13	TRBJ1-1	CASSRGGRSEAFF	TGTGCCAGCAGCAGGGGCGGTAGATCTGAAGCTTTCTTT
TRBD1	.	TRBV7-9	18	TRBJ1-4	CASSPTGTDLWTSEKLFF	TGTGCCAGCAGCCCGACAGGGACGGACTTATGGACGAGTGAAAAACTGTTTTTT
.	.	TRBV11-2	11	TRBJ2-1	CASSFGLQQFF	TGTGCCAGCAGCTTCGGTCTACAGCAGTTCTTC
.	once	TRBV13	15	TRBJ2-5	CASSSLRQIQETQYF	TGTGCCAGCAGCTCCCTAAGACAGATCCAAGAGACCCAGTACTTC
.	once	TRBV5-4	13	TRBJ1-1	CASSPGEGTEAFF	TGTGCCAGCAGCCCGGGAGAGGGGACTGAAGCTTTCTTT
.	.	TRBV29-1	13	TRBJ2-1	CSVRSASYNEQFF	TGCAGCGTGCGGAGTGCGTCCTACAATGAGCAGTTCTTC
TRBD1	.	TRBV28	17	TRBJ1-5	CASSLEYLTGGGQPQHF	TGTGCCAGCAGTTTAGAATACTTGACAGGGGGCGGTCAGCCCCAGCATTTT